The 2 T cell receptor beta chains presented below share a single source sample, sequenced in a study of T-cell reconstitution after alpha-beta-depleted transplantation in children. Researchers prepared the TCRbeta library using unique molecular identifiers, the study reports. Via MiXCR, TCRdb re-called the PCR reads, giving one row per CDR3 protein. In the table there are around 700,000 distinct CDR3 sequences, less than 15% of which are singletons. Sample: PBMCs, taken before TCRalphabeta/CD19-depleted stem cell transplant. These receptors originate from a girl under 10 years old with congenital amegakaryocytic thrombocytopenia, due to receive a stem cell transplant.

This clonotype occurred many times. Here the CDR3 reads CASSYYGGDTQYF. CDR3 DNA: TGTGCCAGCAGTTATTATGGGGGCGATACGCAGTATTTT. This chain joins TRBV6-5 and TRBJ2-3; possible D gene TRBD1, 6 bases. CDR3 length equals 13 residues. In germline, CDR1 is MNHEY, CDR2 SVGAGI. V dropped 3 bases and J dropped 6 bases, with 10 bases sitting between them.

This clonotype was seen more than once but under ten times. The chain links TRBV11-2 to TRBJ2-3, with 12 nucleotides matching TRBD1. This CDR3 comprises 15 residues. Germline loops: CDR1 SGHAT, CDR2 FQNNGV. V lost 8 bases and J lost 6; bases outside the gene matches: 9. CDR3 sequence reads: CASGPRDRGLDTQYF. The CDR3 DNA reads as TGTGCCAGCGGCCCCCGGGACAGGGGGCTGGATACGCAGTATTTT.